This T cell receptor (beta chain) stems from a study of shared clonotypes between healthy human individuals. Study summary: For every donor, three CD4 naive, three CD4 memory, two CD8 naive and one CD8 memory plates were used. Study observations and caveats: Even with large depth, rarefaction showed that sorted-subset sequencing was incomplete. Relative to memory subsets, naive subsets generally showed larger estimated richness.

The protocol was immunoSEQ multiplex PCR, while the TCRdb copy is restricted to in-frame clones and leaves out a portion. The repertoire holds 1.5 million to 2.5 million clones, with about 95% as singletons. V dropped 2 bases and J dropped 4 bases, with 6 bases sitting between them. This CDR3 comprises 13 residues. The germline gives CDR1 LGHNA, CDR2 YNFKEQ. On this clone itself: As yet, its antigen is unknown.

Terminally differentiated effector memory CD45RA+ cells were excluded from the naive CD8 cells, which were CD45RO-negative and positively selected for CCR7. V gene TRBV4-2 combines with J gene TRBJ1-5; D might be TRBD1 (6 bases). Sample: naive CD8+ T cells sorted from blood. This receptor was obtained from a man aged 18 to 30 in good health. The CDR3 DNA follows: TGTGCCAGCAGCCAAAGGGGGAATCAGCCCCAGCATTTT. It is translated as CASSQRGNQPQHF.